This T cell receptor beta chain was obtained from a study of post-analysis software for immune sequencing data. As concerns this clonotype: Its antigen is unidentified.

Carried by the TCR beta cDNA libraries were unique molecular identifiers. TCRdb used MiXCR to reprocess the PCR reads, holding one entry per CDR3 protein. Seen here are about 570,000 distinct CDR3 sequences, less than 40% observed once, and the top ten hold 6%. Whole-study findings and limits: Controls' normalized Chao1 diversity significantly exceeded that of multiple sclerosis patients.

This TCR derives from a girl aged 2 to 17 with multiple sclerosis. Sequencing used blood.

The CDR3 reads CASSLGEGTLYEQYF. The DNA for the CDR3 is TGTGCCAGCAGCTTAGGAGAAGGGACCCTCTACGAGCAGTACTTC. V usage is TRBV7-9 and J usage is TRBJ2-7; either TRBD1 or TRBD2 may fit D (5 bases each). The CDR3 loop spans 15 amino acids. V was pared by 1 base and J by 3 bases, with 13 bases between. Germline-derived CDR1 and CDR2 are SEHNR and FQNEAQ (reference sequence).